Below are 21 T cell receptor beta chains sequenced from a single sample in a study of monozygotic twins with inflammatory bowel disease. TCRdb reprocessed the 5' RACE reads and keeps a single row for each CDR3 protein, giving no DNA. Here the sample table reports 420,000 or so distinct CDR3 sequences. The sequenced sample was blood. These receptors all stem from a human donor with ulcerative colitis or Crohn's disease, or a healthy co-twin of an affected twin (not recorded which).

The chain joins TRBV7-2 to TRBJ2-7; TCRdb's D call, TRBD2, is unchecked because there is no DNA. Germline loops: CDR1 SGHTA, CDR2 FQGNSA. This CDR3 has 13 amino acids. CDR3 loop: CASSLEEGYEQYF.

The V and J genes are TRBV11-3 and TRBJ2-5. Looked up from germline, CDR1 is SGHNT and CDR2 is YENEEA. This CDR3 is built from 13 residues. Here the CDR3 reads CASSPVTGETQYF.

The genes are TRBV12-3 or TRBV12-4 and TRBJ1-1; TCRdb gives TRBD1 as the D gene, but with no DNA this cannot be confirmed. The CDR3 covers 14 residues. The CDR3 protein is CASSLGVPNTEAFF.

The genes are TRBV5-1 and TRBJ1-2. Germline CDR1 is SGHRS and CDR2 is YFSETQ. The CDR3 covers 18 residues. This CDR3 is CASSLDFRGPSSNYGYTF.

The rearrangement joins TRBV27 to TRBJ2-7; the D call from TCRdb, TRBD1, cannot be confirmed without DNA. CDR1 is MNHEY and CDR2 is SMNVEV in the germline V gene (reference sequence). The CDR3 has 14 residues. The CDR3 here is CASSPRDRADEQYF.

V usage is TRBV20-1 and J usage is TRBJ2-5; the TCRdb call, TRBD1, lacks DNA for checking. The CDR3 spans 15 residues. The germline CDR1 and CDR2 sequences are DFQATT and SNEGSKA (reference sequence). This chain's CDR3 is CSAPKGGAYQETQYF.

The genes are TRBV20-1 and TRBJ1-1. The CDR3 extends over 12 amino acids. The germline V gene has CDR1 DFQATT and CDR2 SNEGSKA (reference sequence). CDR3 loop: CSAHNKDTEAFF.

V is TRBV25-1 and J is TRBJ2-3; the TCRdb D gene call, TRBD1, has no DNA to confirm it. The length of the CDR3 is 18 residues. The germline CDR1 and CDR2 sequences are MGHDK and SYGVNS. The CDR3 spells CASSEATDLQYVSDTQYF.

The J gene is TRBJ2-5, the V gene TRBV7-8; TCRdb's assignment of TRBD1 cannot be checked, as there is no DNA. CDR1 is SGHVS and CDR2 is FQNEAQ in the germline V gene. The CDR3 spans 14 residues. CDR3 in amino acids: CASSLVRVEETQYF. Full variable domain (rest looked up from reference TRBV7-8 and TRBJ2-5): GAGVSQSPRYKVAKRGQDVALRCDPISGHVSLFWYQQALGQGPEFLTYFQNEAQLDKSGLPSDRFFAERPEGSVSTLKIQRTQQEDSAVYLCASSLVRVEETQYFGPGTRLLVL.

The V and J genes are TRBV3-1 and TRBJ1-1. The germline V gene has CDR1 LGHDT and CDR2 YNNKEL (reference sequence). The CDR3 sequence is 13 residues long. Here the CDR3 reads CASSQAGLGEAFF. Full variable domain (remainder filled in from reference TRBV3-1 and TRBJ1-1): DTAVSQTPKYLVTQMGNDKSIKCEQNLGHDTMYWYKQDSKKFLKIMFSYNNKELIINETVPNRFSPKSPDKAHLNLHINSLELGDSAVYFCASSQAGLGEAFFGQGTRLTVV.

The chain is built from TRBV10-3 and TRBJ2-3; TCRdb proposes TRBD1, but this gene call is untestable without DNA. This CDR3 spans 14 amino acids. Germline-derived CDR1 and CDR2 are ENHRY and SYGVKD. CDR3 in amino acids: CAIRGGGGTDTQYF.

The J gene is TRBJ1-1, the V gene TRBV5-4. Germline CDR1 and CDR2: SGHNT and YYREEE (reference sequence). The CDR3 is made up of 15 amino acids. This CDR3 reads CASSLLTDERTEAFF. The whole variable domain, filled in from reference TRBV5-4 and TRBJ1-1, reads ETGVTQSPTHLIKTRGQQVTLRCSSQSGHNTVSWYQQALGQGPQFIFQYYREEENGRGNFPPRFSGLQFPNYSSELNVNALELDDSALYLCASSLLTDERTEAFFGQGTRLTVV.

This chain uses TRBV20-1 with TRBJ1-2; there is no DNA to check the TCRdb D call of TRBD1. This CDR3 spans 14 amino acids. The germline CDR1 and CDR2 sequences are DFQATT and SNEGSKA (reference sequence). The CDR3 spells CSATGTMEEGGYTF.

The genes are TRBV5-1 and TRBJ1-1. The CDR3 runs 14 residues. From germline, CDR1 is SGHRS and CDR2 YFSETQ. The CDR3 spells CASSAATWFTEAFF.

V usage is TRBV19 and J usage is TRBJ1-4. Germline lookup yields CDR1 LNHDA and CDR2 SQIVND (reference sequence). This CDR3 has 13 amino acids. The CDR3 sequence: CASSPGLVEKLFF.

The CDR3 sequence: CASSTARPGRLSSNTEAFF. This rearrangement joins TRBV12-3 or TRBV12-4 to TRBJ1-1; TCRdb lists TRBD1, though no DNA is available to test this call. This CDR3 contains 19 residues.

The V call is TRBV4-2, the J call TRBJ2-2; TCRdb lists TRBD1, though no DNA is available to test this call. Germline-derived CDR1 and CDR2 are LGHNA and YNFKEQ. The CDR3 totals 16 residues. CDR3 sequence reads: CASSPQGDRFTGELFF.

The chain uses TRBV7-9 and TRBJ2-2. The CDR3 extends over 14 amino acids. Germline V CDR1 and CDR2: SEHNR, FQNEAQ (reference sequence). The CDR3 is CASSLAGVTGELLF.

This chain connects TRBV28 to TRBJ2-7; TCRdb outputs TRBD1, but without DNA this stays unchecked. CDR1 and CDR2 (germline): MDHEN, SYDVKM. The CDR3 consists of 14 residues. CDR3 region: CASSLNGGHYEQYF.

V is TRBV7-2 and J is TRBJ2-2; there is no DNA to check the TCRdb D call of TRBD1. The CDR3 has 16 amino acids. The germline gives CDR1 SGHTA, CDR2 FQGNSA. CDR3 sequence reads: CASSFPGQLNTGELFF.

The rearrangement links TRBV6-5 to TRBJ2-1; TCRdb lists TRBD2, though no DNA is available to test this call. In germline, CDR1 is MNHEY, CDR2 SVGAGI. The CDR3 totals 18 residues. This CDR3 is CASSYSRLAGAPGNEQFF.